This T cell receptor beta chain was identified in a study of blood T cell repertoires in COVID-19. Study information: Spain, Italy and the United States supplied samples that represented acute and convalescent COVID-19.

The repertoire was sequenced with immunoSEQ multiplex PCR; TCRdb's copy has only in-frame clones and lacks some. The data show 250,000 to 300,000 clones, roughly nine tenths seen once. After removal of 1 base from V and 1 base from J, the junction contained 1 base not matched to a gene. Germline CDR1 reads SGDLS; CDR2 reads YYNGEE. The CDR3 covers 14 residues. Residents of about two dozen US areas, aged about 18 to 89 years, made up the participants. Before being deemed recovered, Cohort 3 donors had two negative PCRs, clearance, or symptom resolution. Material: PBMCs or T cells enriched from blood (not recorded which). The V and J genes are TRBV9 and TRBJ1-1, with 7 nucleotides matching TRBD1. This receptor was taken from a middle-aged woman who had recovered from COVID-19. CDR3 amino acids: CASSVKGANTEAFF. The CDR3 DNA is TGTGCCAGCAGCGTAAAGGGGGCGAACACTGAAGCTTTCTTT.